What follows are 31 T cell receptor beta chains derived from one specimen sequenced in a study of blood T cells in healthy people across ages. Together with a sample-barcoded 5' primer, a J-beta primer mix was included in a second PCR lasting about 7 to 11 cycles. TCRdb used MiXCR to reprocess the 5' RACE reads, holding one entry per CDR3 protein. Among about 1.6 million distinct CDR3 sequences listed, 30% to 35% were seen once. Sequencing was carried out using blood. Receptors were obtained from a woman aged 25 to 45 in good health.

The chain combines TRBV13 with TRBJ2-3; 7 bases map to TRBD2. CDR3 length equals 17 residues. Germline V gene sequence: CDR1 PRHDT, CDR2 FYEKMQ (reference sequence). Unmatched junction bases numbered 11, after V lost 5 bases and J lost 0 bases. CDR3 sequence reads: CASSQRGLPSSTDTQYF. The CDR3 DNA is TGTGCCAGCAGCCAAAGGGGACTACCATCTAGCACAGATACGCAGTATTTT.

The J gene is TRBJ2-7, the V gene TRBV3-1, with TRBD2 identical over 8 bases. The germline V gene has CDR1 LGHDT and CDR2 YNNKEL (reference sequence). Losses at the gene ends were 4 bases for V and 3 bases for J; bases not matched to a gene: 8. CDR3 length equals 15 residues. The CDR3 spells CASSRQREYRYEQYF. In DNA form, the CDR3 reads TGTGCCAGCAGCCGACAGCGGGAGTATCGCTACGAGCAGTACTTC.

This clonotype showed up just a few times. CDR3 in amino acids: CASSVLAGGWDTQYF. CDR3 nucleotide sequence: TGTGCCAGCAGCGTTCTAGCGGGAGGTTGGGATACGCAGTATTTT. The chain is built from TRBV9 and TRBJ2-3, with 11 bases lining up with TRBD2. CDR1 is SGDLS, CDR2 YYNGEE, per germline. The CDR3 spans 15 residues. Trimming took 2 bases from V and 6 from J; bases not matched to a gene: 5.

On this clonotype itself: The conserved phenylalanine or tryptophan normally closing the CDR3 is absent here, so this likely arose from a read error. V and J are TRBV3-1 and TRBJ2-3; D not certain. The ends were cut back, 5 bases at V and 5 bases at J, with 8 bases in the middle. The length of the CDR3 is 12 residues. Germline CDR1 and CDR2: LGHDT and YNNKEL (reference sequence). Here the CDR3 DNA reads TGTGCCAGCAGCTACCGTAGAGATACGCAGTATTTG. Translated, it gives CASSYRRDTQYL.

This clonotype was recorded a few times. V usage is TRBV7-6 and J usage is TRBJ2-1, with 7 bases matching TRBD2. Germline values: CDR1 SGHVS, CDR2 FNYEAQ. The CDR3 consists of 17 residues. Trimming at V came to 0 bases and at J to 6 bases, leaving 11 bases not matched to a gene. In DNA, the CDR3 is TGTGCCAGCAGCTTAGCCCTGCGGGGGAGGCTACGCAATGAGCAGTTCTTC. This encodes CASSLALRGRLRNEQFF.

The chain employs TRBV6-1 and TRBJ2-5, with 13 bases matching TRBD2. Germline-derived CDR1 and CDR2 are MNHNS and SASEGT. The CDR3 extends over 16 amino acids. V gave up 4 bases and J gave up 5 bases; unmatched junction bases: 7. The CDR3 spells CASSGAGLAGLETQYF. The CDR3 DNA is TGTGCCAGCAGTGGGGCGGGACTAGCGGGGTTGGAGACCCAGTACTTC.

This clonotype occurred many times. V and J are TRBV4-1 and TRBJ2-3; D is unresolved. CDR3 size: 13 residues. The V end lost 0 bases, the J end lost 5 bases, and 6 bases lay between the germline ends. CDR1 and CDR2 (germline): MGHRA, YSYEKL. Written as DNA, the CDR3 is TGCGCCAGCAGCCAAGATTTAGGAGATACGCAGTATTTT. Encoded protein: CASSQDLGDTQYF.

Regarding this clonotype: A much larger clone lies a single base off, so this may be a read error. The chain is built from TRBV29-1 and TRBJ2-7, with TRBD1 matching over 7 bases. The CDR3 spans 15 residues. CDR1 is SQVTM, CDR2 ANQGSEA, per germline. The CDR3 nucleotides are TGCAGCGTTGAAGCGGGGACAGCATCCTCCCACGAGCAGTACTTC. Protein sequence: CSVEAGTASSHEQYF.

This clonotype was recorded a few times. The chain links TRBV11-2 to TRBJ2-7; possibly TRBD2 for D (5 bases). There are 15 residues in the CDR3. CDR1 is SGHAT and CDR2 is FQNNGV in the germline V gene. V was cut by 1 base and J by 4 bases, with 14 bases left in between. CDR3 loop: CASSLALASGYEQYF. The CDR3 DNA is TGTGCCAGCAGCTTAGCTCTAGCATCAGGTTACGAGCAGTACTTC. The complete variable domain, with remaining parts taken from reference TRBV11-2 and TRBJ2-7, reads EAGVAQSPRYKIIEKRQSVAFWCNPISGHATLYWYQQILGQGPKLLIQFQNNGVVDDSQLPKDRFSAERLKGVDSTLKIQPAKLEDSAVYLCASSLALASGYEQYFGPGTRLTVT.

This clonotype has more than one count but fewer than ten. This sequence joins TRBV7-9 and TRBJ1-2; a possible D gene is TRBD1 (6 bases). Germline CDR1 is SEHNR and CDR2 is FQNEAQ (reference sequence). The CDR3 consists of 15 residues. V was shortened by 5 bases and J by 3 bases, with 16 bases between the two germline ends. The CDR3 is CASSDNRVPYYGYTF. For the CDR3, the DNA is TGTGCCAGCAGCGACAACAGGGTCCCCTACTATGGCTACACCTTC. The complete variable domain, with remaining parts taken from reference TRBV7-9 and TRBJ1-2, reads DTGVSQNPRHKITKRGQNVTFRCDPISEHNRLYWYRQTLGQGPEFLTYFQNEAQLEKSRLLSDRFSAERPKGSFSTLEIQRTEQGDSAMYLCASSDNRVPYYGYTFGSGTRLTVV.

V usage is TRBV2 and J usage is TRBJ2-5, with 8 nucleotides matching TRBD2. This CDR3 contains 16 residues. With V trimmed by 0 bases and J by 13 bases, 16 bases remained unmatched. The germline V gene encodes CDR1 SNHLY and CDR2 FYNNEI. CDR3 nucleotides: TGTGCCAGCAGTGAAGCGAAGATAGCGGGACCCAAAAAGGCGTACTTC. It translates to CASSEAKIAGPKKAYF.

This clonotype was found many times. The rearrangement links TRBV24-1 to TRBJ2-1; 10 nucleotides line up with TRBD1. The V and J ends lost 3 bases and 4 bases, in that order; junction bases with no gene match: 8. This CDR3 has 17 residues. Per the germline V gene, CDR1 is KGHDR and CDR2 is SFDVKD. The chain's CDR3 is CATSDHPGQGPYNEQFF. CDR3 in DNA: TGTGCCACCAGTGATCACCCGGGACAGGGGCCTTACAATGAGCAGTTCTTC.

This clonotype was observed many times. V usage is TRBV29-1 and J usage is TRBJ2-1; TRBD2 agrees at 8 bases. With V trimmed by 6 bases and J by 3 bases, 4 bases remained unmatched. Germline-derived CDR1 and CDR2 are SQVTM and ANQGSEA. The CDR3 spans 13 residues. CDR3 in DNA: TGCAGCGTAAGGAGCGGGGGCTACAATGAGCAGTTCTTC. Translating it yields CSVRSGGYNEQFF.

The rearrangement joins TRBV5-1 to TRBJ1-2; 10 nucleotides align to TRBD1. Germline trimming cut 7 bases from V and 8 bases from J; bases unmatched to any gene: 11. CDR3 size: 14 residues. Germline V gene data show CDR1 as SGHRS and CDR2 as YFSETQ. DNA of the CDR3: TGCGCCAGCGGCGGCTCTGGGACAGGGGACGGCTACACCTTC. It codes for CASGGSGTGDGYTF.

The V gene is TRBV4-2, the J gene TRBJ2-1; weak D call: TRBD2 (6 bases). Trimming took 1 base from V and 2 from J, leaving 12 bases between them. Germline V gene data show CDR1 as LGHNA and CDR2 as YNFKEQ. The CDR3 totals 16 residues. The CDR3 DNA is TGTGCCAGCAGCCAAGTCGTGAGCGGGCCCTACAATGAGCAGTTCTTC. Its protein product is CASSQVVSGPYNEQFF.

This chain links TRBV28 with TRBJ2-3; TRBD2 aligns across 9 bases. The V gene end was trimmed by 4 bases and the J gene end by 0 bases; junction bases not matched to a gene: 8. Per the germline V gene, CDR1 is MDHEN and CDR2 is SYDVKM. The CDR3 covers 17 residues. The CDR3 DNA reads as TGTGCCAGCAGTTCCCCAGCGGGGGGCCAGAGCACAGATACGCAGTATTTT. It yields the protein CASSSPAGGQSTDTQYF.

At least ten counts were recorded for this clonotype. V and J are TRBV29-1 and TRBJ2-3, with D unclear. The CDR3 runs 11 residues. V lost 4 bases to trimming and J lost 4 bases, with 6 bases between them. The germline gives CDR1 SQVTM, CDR2 ANQGSEA. CDR3: CSVANPDTQYF. DNA for the CDR3: TGCAGCGTTGCGAACCCAGATACGCAGTATTTT.

This clonotype came up many times. This sequence joins TRBV5-1 and TRBJ2-1; D gene unclear. V was cut by 4 bases and J by 0 bases, with 17 bases left in between. In germline, CDR1 is SGHRS, CDR2 YFSETQ. The CDR3 runs 17 residues. The CDR3 DNA is TGCGCCAGCAGCCCGGAAGCTCGGAGCCTCTCCTACAATGAGCAGTTCTTC. This translates into CASSPEARSLSYNEQFF.

This clonotype was seen a few times. This chain uses TRBV6-2 or TRBV6-3 with TRBJ1-1, with a weak D call TRBD1 (5 bases). The V and J ends lost 6 bases and 9 bases respectively, with 11 bases between them. Germline V gene data show CDR1 as MNHEY and CDR2 as SVGEGT. This CDR3 has 11 amino acids. Here the CDR3 reads CASSPGGQAFF. The CDR3 nucleotides are TGTGCCAGCAGCCCCGGGGGACAAGCTTTCTTT.

The V gene is TRBV5-1, the J gene TRBJ2-3; weak D call: TRBD1 (6 bases). This CDR3 has 15 residues. Germline V CDR1 and CDR2: SGHRS, YFSETQ. The germline V and J ends were trimmed by 6 bases and 0 bases, with 14 bases remaining between them. In DNA, the CDR3 is TGCGCCAGCACCATAGACAGGCCTAGCACAGATACGCAGTATTTT. Translating it yields CASTIDRPSTDTQYF.

V gene TRBV3-1 combines with J gene TRBJ1-1; tentatively, D is TRBD1 (6 bases). The CDR3 extends over 16 amino acids. Germline CDR1 LGHDT, CDR2 YNNKEL (reference sequence). Trimming shortened V by 0 bases and J by 1 base, and 12 bases separated the two germline ends. The CDR3, as DNA: TGTGCCAGCAGCCAAGATCGCACAGGGTGGAACACTGAAGCTTTCTTT. Translated: CASSQDRTGWNTEAFF.

This clonotype has more than one count but fewer than ten. The gene calls are TRBV5-1 and TRBJ2-5; D might be TRBD1 (5 bases). The V end lost 4 bases, the J end lost 4 bases, and 14 bases lay between the germline ends. Germline assignment: CDR1 SGHRS and CDR2 YFSETQ. CDR3 length: 14 residues. CDR3 residues: CASSRATVGETQYF. The CDR3 nucleotides read TGCGCCAGCAGCAGGGCGACAGTGGGAGAGACCCAGTACTTC.

The gene calls are TRBV27 and TRBJ2-7, with a weak D call TRBD1 (6 bases). CDR3 length equals 15 residues. CDR1 MNHEY and CDR2 SMNVEV come from the germline V gene (reference sequence). With 2 bases removed from V and 4 bases from J, the gap between germline ends came to 15 bases. In DNA, the CDR3 is TGTGCCAGCAGTTTACGCACAGGGTATCTTTACGAGCAGTACTTC. Protein product: CASSLRTGYLYEQYF.

The V call is TRBV20-1, the J call TRBJ1-4, with D hard to call. CDR1 is DFQATT, CDR2 SNEGSKA, per germline (reference sequence). The germline V and J ends were trimmed by 3 bases and 8 bases, with 16 bases remaining between them. The CDR3 consists of 14 residues. The CDR3 is CSARAVLEGEKLFF. Written as DNA, the CDR3 is TGCAGTGCTAGGGCGGTCTTAGAAGGGGAAAAACTGTTTTTT.

This clonotype came up a few times. The chain recombines TRBV3-1 with TRBJ2-2; D is uncertain. The CDR3 is made up of 15 amino acids. The germline CDR1 and CDR2 sequences are LGHDT and YNNKEL (reference sequence). V shed 4 bases and J shed 0 bases, with 9 bases lying between them. For the CDR3, the DNA is TGTGCCAGCAGCCTTCACAGCGCGAACACCGGGGAGCTGTTTTTT. It specifies CASSLHSANTGELFF.

The CDR3 protein is CASRLSGSSYNEQYF. The DNA for the CDR3 is TGTGCCAGCAGGCTTAGCGGGAGCTCCTACAATGAGCAGTACTTC. V is TRBV28 and J is TRBJ2-1; the match to TRBD2 covers 9 bases. Judging by the DNA end, TRBJ2-7 fits better; the J call may be wrong. The CDR3 loop spans 15 amino acids. CDR1 is MDHEN and CDR2 is SYDVKM in the germline V gene.

This clonotype showed up just a few times. The chain carries TRBV4-1 and TRBJ2-5; D ambiguous. Trimming took off 2 bases at V and 1 base at J, with 8 bases between the two ends. The germline V gene has CDR1 MGHRA and CDR2 YSYEKL. The CDR3 is 14 residues long. CDR3 protein: CASSQTMVQETQYF. The CDR3 coding sequence is TGCGCCAGCAGCCAAACGATGGTCCAAGAGACCCAGTACTTC.

This clonotype was detected a few times. The V and J genes are TRBV5-5 and TRBJ2-5; 11 positions match TRBD1. V gave up 3 bases and J gave up 5 bases; unmatched junction bases: 9. This CDR3 comprises 16 residues. The germline V gene has CDR1 SGHKS and CDR2 YYEKEE (reference sequence). The CDR3 DNA reads as TGTGCCAGCAGCTCCTCCGGGACAGGGGGTGGGGAGACCCAGTACTTC. Residues: CASSSSGTGGGETQYF.

The CDR3: CASSLGEGYNYGYTF. The DNA of the CDR3 is TGTGCCAGCAGTCTGGGCGAGGGCTATAACTATGGCTACACCTTC. J is TRBJ1-2 and V is TRBV28; D ambiguous. This CDR3 is built from 15 residues. Trimming left V 5 bases short and J 1 base short, with 14 bases between. The germline gives CDR1 MDHEN, CDR2 SYDVKM.

This clonotype showed up many times. The chain couples TRBV4-1 to TRBJ2-7; tentative D call: TRBD2 (5 bases). The CDR3 extends over 13 amino acids. Trimming removed 4 bases from V and 3 bases from J, with 10 bases in between. Germline-derived CDR1 and CDR2 are MGHRA and YSYEKL. The CDR3 nucleotides are TGCGCCAGCAGCCCCATAGGGAGCTACGAGCAGTACTTC. Translation: CASSPIGSYEQYF.

V gene TRBV9 combines with J gene TRBJ1-4; a weak D match, TRBD1 (5 bases). V lost 6 bases to trimming and J lost 3 bases, with 15 bases between them. This CDR3 has 15 residues. Germline CDR1 SGDLS, CDR2 YYNGEE. In nucleotides, the CDR3 is TGTGCCAGCATTGGGGCCCGGAGGGCTAATGAAAAACTGTTTTTT. Translating it yields CASIGARRANEKLFF. The whole variable domain, filled in from reference TRBV9 and TRBJ1-4, reads DSGVTQTPKHLITATGQRVTLRCSPRSGDLSVYWYQQSLDQGLQFLIQYYNGEERAKGNILERFSAQQFPDLHSELNLSSLELGDSALYFCASIGARRANEKLFFGSGTQLSVL.